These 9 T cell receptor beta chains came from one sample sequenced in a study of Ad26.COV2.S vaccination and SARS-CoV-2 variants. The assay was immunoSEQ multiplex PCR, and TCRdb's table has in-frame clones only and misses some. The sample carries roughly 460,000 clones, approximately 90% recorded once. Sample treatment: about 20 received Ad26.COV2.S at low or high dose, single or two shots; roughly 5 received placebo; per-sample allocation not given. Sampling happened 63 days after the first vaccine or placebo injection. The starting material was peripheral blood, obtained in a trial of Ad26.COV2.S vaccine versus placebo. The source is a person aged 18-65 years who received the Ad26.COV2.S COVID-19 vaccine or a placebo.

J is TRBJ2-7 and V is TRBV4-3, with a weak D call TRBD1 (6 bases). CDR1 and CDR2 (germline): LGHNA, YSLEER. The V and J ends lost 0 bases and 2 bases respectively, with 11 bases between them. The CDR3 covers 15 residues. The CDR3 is CASSQDSGTTYEQYF. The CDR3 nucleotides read TGCGCCAGCAGCCAAGATTCCGGGACAACCTACGAGCAGTACTTC.

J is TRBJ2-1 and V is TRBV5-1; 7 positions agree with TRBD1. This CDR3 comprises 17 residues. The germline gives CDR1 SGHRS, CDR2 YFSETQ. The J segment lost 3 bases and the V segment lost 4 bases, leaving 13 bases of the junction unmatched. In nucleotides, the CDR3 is TGCGCCAGCAGCGGGAGTTCAGGACAGGCCGACTACAATGAGCAGTTCTTC. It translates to CASSGSSGQADYNEQFF.

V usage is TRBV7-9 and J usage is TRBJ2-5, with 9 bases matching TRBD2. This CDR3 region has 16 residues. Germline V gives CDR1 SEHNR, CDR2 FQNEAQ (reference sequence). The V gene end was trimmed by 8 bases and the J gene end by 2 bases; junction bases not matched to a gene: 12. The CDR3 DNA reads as TGTGCCAGCTCCTATCTATCGGCGGGGGGGCAAGAGACCCAGTACTTC. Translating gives CASSYLSAGGQETQYF.

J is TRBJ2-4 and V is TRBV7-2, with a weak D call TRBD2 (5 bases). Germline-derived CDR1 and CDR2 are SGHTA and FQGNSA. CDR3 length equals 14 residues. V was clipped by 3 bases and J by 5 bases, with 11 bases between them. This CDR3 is CASSLTTTQNIQYF. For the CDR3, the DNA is TGTGCCAGCAGCTTGACGACTACCCAAAACATTCAGTACTTC.

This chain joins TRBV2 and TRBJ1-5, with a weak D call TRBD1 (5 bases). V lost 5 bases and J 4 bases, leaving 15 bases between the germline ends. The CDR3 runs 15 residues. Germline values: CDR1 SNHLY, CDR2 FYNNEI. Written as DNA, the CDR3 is TGTGCCAGCAGTCGGGACGGTTTACCTAATCAGCCCCAGCATTTT. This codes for CASSRDGLPNQPQHF. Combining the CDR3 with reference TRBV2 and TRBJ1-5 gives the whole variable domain EPEVTQTPSHQVTQMGQEVILRCVPISNHLYFYWYRQILGQKVEFLVSFYNNEISEKSEIFDDQFSVERPDGSNFTLKIRSTKLEDSAMYFCASSRDGLPNQPQHFGDGTRLSIL.

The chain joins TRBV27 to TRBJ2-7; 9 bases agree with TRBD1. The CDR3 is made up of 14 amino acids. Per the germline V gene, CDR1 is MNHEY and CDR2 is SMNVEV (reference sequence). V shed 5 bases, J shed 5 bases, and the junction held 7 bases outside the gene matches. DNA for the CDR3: TGTGCCAGCAGTCCCCGGGACAGGGCTGACGAGCAGTACTTC. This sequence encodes CASSPRDRADEQYF.

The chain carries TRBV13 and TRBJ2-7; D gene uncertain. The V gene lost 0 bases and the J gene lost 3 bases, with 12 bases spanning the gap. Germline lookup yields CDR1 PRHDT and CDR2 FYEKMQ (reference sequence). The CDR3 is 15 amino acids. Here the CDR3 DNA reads TGTGCCAGCAGCTTAGGACCGGGTTCCTACTACGAGCAGTACTTC. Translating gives CASSLGPGSYYEQYF.

CDR3 sequence reads: CASSETGTSSYEQYF. CDR3 in DNA: TGCGCCAGCAGTGAGACGGGGACCAGCTCCTACGAGCAGTACTTC. V usage is TRBV10-2 and J usage is TRBJ2-7; TRBD1 or TRBD2 may be the D gene (5 bases each). The CDR3 sequence is 15 residues long. Between the trimmed V and J ends, which lost 2 bases and 0 bases, there was a span of 11 bases. Germline loops: CDR1 WSHSY, CDR2 SAAADI.

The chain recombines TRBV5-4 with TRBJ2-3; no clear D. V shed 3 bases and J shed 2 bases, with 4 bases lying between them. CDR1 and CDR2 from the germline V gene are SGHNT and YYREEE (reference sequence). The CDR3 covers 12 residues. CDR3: CASSSYTDTQYF. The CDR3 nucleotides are TGTGCCAGCAGCTCCTACACAGATACGCAGTATTTT. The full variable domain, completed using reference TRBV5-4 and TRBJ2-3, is ETGVTQSPTHLIKTRGQQVTLRCSSQSGHNTVSWYQQALGQGPQFIFQYYREEENGRGNFPPRFSGLQFPNYSSELNVNALELDDSALYLCASSSYTDTQYFGPGTRLTVL.